This T cell receptor (beta chain) was retrieved from a study of cytomegalovirus exposure and HLA in healthy donors. Study-level findings and limits: Some V segments, including TRBV6-2 and TRBV6-3, were excluded as indistinguishable. Using a false discovery rate of 0.05, a later analysis showed that around 16,000 TCR beta sequences were associated with HLA alleles. Clonal expansion was found to be greater in HLA-associated TCR beta chains than in equally common others in a later analysis.

This CDR3 spans 19 amino acids. The V and J ends lost 0 bases and 3 bases respectively, with 21 bases between them. CDR1 MGHRA and CDR2 YSYEKL come from the germline V gene. Details on this clone: Antigen unknown.

Vbeta (60) and Jbeta (13) primers were used in the PCR. TCRdb's table, derived via immunoSEQ multiplex PCR, lists solely in-frame clones and lacks some. Among roughly 100,000 clones listed, roughly 80% were seen once. The V call is TRBV4-1, the J call TRBJ1-3; tentative D call: TRBD1 (6 bases). The source material was PBMCs. The receptor was isolated from a man aged 25-45 years in good health and CMV-seropositive. In nucleotides, the CDR3 is TGCGCCAGCAGCCAAGAACGGCAGGGGACGCTGGTAATTGGAAACACCATATATTTT. Its protein is CASSQERQGTLVIGNTIYF.